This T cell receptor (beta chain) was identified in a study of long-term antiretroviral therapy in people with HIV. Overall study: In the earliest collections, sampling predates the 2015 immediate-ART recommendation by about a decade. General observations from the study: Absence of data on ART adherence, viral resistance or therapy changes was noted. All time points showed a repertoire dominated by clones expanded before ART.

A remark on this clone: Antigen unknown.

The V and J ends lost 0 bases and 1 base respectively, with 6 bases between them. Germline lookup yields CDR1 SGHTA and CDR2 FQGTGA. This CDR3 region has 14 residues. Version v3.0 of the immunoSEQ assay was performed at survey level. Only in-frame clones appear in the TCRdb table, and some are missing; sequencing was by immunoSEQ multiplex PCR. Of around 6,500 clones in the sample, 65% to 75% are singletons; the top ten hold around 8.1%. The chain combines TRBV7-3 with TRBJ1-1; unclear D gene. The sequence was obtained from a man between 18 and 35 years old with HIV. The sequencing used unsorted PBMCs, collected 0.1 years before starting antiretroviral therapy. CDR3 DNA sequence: TGTGCCAGCAGCTTAACGGCCGCGAACACTGAAGCTTTCTTT. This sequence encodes CASSLTAANTEAFF.